This passage covers 5 T cell receptor beta chains from one sample sequenced in a study of CD4 T cell repertoires in COVID-19. Sequencing was done directly on freshly isolated, uncultured memory T cells. TCRdb's copy holds only in-frame clones and misses some; the assay was immunoSEQ multiplex PCR. Altogether tens of thousands of clones are present, around 87% being singletons, with the ten largest covering around 0.63%. This specimen was central memory CD4+ T cells from blood, taken before the COVID-19 pandemic. The receptors were gathered from a human donor who had COVID-19.

This sequence joins TRBV19 and TRBJ1-2, with a tentative D call TRBD1 (6 bases). CDR1 and CDR2 from the germline V gene are LNHDA and SQIVND (reference sequence). V lost 4 bases and J lost 4, with 16 bases in between. There are 15 residues in the CDR3. Written as DNA, the CDR3 is TGTGCCAGTAGTACCACAGGGCTGTCGATCTATGGCTACACCTTC. Translation: CASSTTGLSIYGYTF.

This clone occurred a few times. The rearrangement joins TRBV20-1 to TRBJ2-5, with a weak D call TRBD2 (5 bases). Between the trimmed V and J ends, which lost 4 bases and 7 bases, there was a span of 10 bases. Germline values: CDR1 DFQATT, CDR2 SNEGSKA (reference sequence). This CDR3 contains 11 residues. The CDR3 protein is CSANPAGTQYF. CDR3 DNA: TGCAGTGCTAACCCCGCGGGGACCCAGTACTTC.

The chain recombines TRBV29-1 with TRBJ1-1; the D is unclear. V dropped 5 bases and J dropped 0 bases, with 16 bases sitting between them. Germline assignment: CDR1 SQVTM and CDR2 ANQGSEA. The CDR3 sequence is 15 residues long. The CDR3 protein is CSVLPEQFMNTEAFF. CDR3 nucleotide sequence: TGCAGCGTTTTACCGGAGCAATTCATGAACACTGAAGCTTTCTTT. The full variable domain, with the rest looked up from reference TRBV29-1 and TRBJ1-1, is SAVISQKPSRDICQRGTSLTIQCQVDSQVTMMFWYRQQPGQSLTLIATANQGSEATYESGFVIDKFPISRPNLTFSTLTVSNMSPEDSSIYLCSVLPEQFMNTEAFFGQGTRLTVV.

This chain links TRBV6-5 with TRBJ2-5; D might be TRBD2 (5 bases). With 10 bases removed from V and 4 bases from J, the gap between germline ends came to 16 bases. The CDR3 contains 13 residues. The germline V gene encodes CDR1 MNHEY and CDR2 SVGAGI. This CDR3 is CATLNGVTETQYF. CDR3 DNA sequence: TGTGCCACCCTTAACGGGGTAACAGAGACCCAGTACTTC.

The chain combines TRBV19 with TRBJ1-4; 10 positions agree with TRBD1. The J segment lost 5 bases and the V segment lost 7 bases, leaving 4 bases of the junction unmatched. From germline, CDR1 is LNHDA and CDR2 SQIVND (reference sequence). The CDR3 spans 14 residues. For the CDR3, the DNA is TGTGCCAGTAATAGGGGACAGGGGAATGAAAAACTGTTTTTT. The encoded protein is CASNRGQGNEKLFF.